A single sample is the source of the 28 T cell receptor beta chains below, sequenced in a study of T cell responses to AZD1222 COVID-19 vaccine. Assay: immunoSEQ multiplex PCR; the TCRdb copy retains only in-frame clones and omits some. Of about 110,000 clones in the sample, over 85% were seen once. The source was peripheral blood, collected 28 days after the second AZD1222 dose. These TCRs come from an adult who received the AZD1222 COVID-19 vaccine.

The J gene is TRBJ2-2, the V gene TRBV5-1; TRBD1 matches at 7 bases. After removal of 5 bases from V and 6 bases from J, the junction contained 10 bases not matched to a gene. Germline V CDR1 and CDR2: SGHRS, YFSETQ. This CDR3 has 15 residues. CDR3 DNA: TGCGCCAGCAGTCCCCTCCCAGGGGGTCCCGGGGAGCTGTTTTTT. It yields the protein CASSPLPGGPGELFF.

V and J are TRBV3-1 (or the pseudogene TRBV3-2) and TRBJ2-3, with D perhaps matching TRBD2 (5 bases). Trimming took off 4 bases at V and 5 bases at J, with 16 bases between the two ends. Germline lookup yields CDR1 LGHDT and CDR2 YNNKEL (reference sequence). This CDR3 comprises 15 residues. This CDR3 is CASSPIRGPQDTQYF. The CDR3 bases are TGTGCCAGCAGCCCAATCCGAGGGCCGCAAGATACGCAGTATTTT.

This clone was counted a single time. V is TRBV7-9 and J is TRBJ2-1, with D unresolved. The CDR3 has 15 amino acids. Trimming took off 5 bases at V and 5 bases at J, with 16 bases between the two ends. CDR1 and CDR2 (germline): SEHNR, FQNEAQ (reference sequence). The CDR3 DNA follows: TGTGCCAGCAGCCCCTCACGGGCGTTCGACAATGAGCAGTTCTTC. Translating gives CASSPSRAFDNEQFF.

This chain joins TRBV7-9 and TRBJ1-1; TRBD1 might be the D (6 bases). Germline V gene lookup returns CDR1 SEHNR and CDR2 FQNEAQ (reference sequence). The CDR3 has 14 residues. The ends were cut back, 1 base at V and 5 bases at J, with 11 bases in the middle. The CDR3 region is CASSLGGAGTEAFF. The CDR3 nucleotides are TGTGCCAGCAGCTTAGGGGGGGCTGGAACTGAAGCTTTCTTT.

V gene TRBV5-1 combines with J gene TRBJ2-3, with a possible D match to TRBD1 (6 bases). CDR1 is SGHRS and CDR2 is YFSETQ in the germline V gene. The V end lost 3 bases, the J end lost 6 bases, and 14 bases lay between the germline ends. The CDR3 is 14 residues long. The CDR3 coding sequence is TGCGCCAGCAGCTCCTCCAACAGGGTTGATACGCAGTATTTT. Translated, it gives CASSSSNRVDTQYF. Full variable domain (missing parts from reference TRBV5-1 and TRBJ2-3): KAGVTQTPRYLIKTRGQQVTLSCSPISGHRSVSWYQQTPGQGLQFLFEYFSETQRNKGNFPGRFSGRQFSNSRSEMNVSTLELGDSALYLCASSSSNRVDTQYFGPGTRLTVL.

This clone was detected only once. This sequence joins TRBV2 and TRBJ2-3; D might be TRBD2 (5 bases). The V end lost 3 bases, the J end lost 3 bases, and 10 bases lay between the germline ends. CDR3 length: 14 amino acids. The V gene's germline CDR1 is SNHLY and CDR2 FYNNEI. The CDR3 loop is CASSDGRLTDTQYF. In nucleotides, the CDR3 is TGTGCCAGCAGTGACGGCAGACTAACAGATACGCAGTATTTT.

This clone was seen a few times. V gene TRBV7-9 combines with J gene TRBJ1-2; tentative D call: TRBD1 (6 bases). CDR3 length: 15 residues. V was cut by 5 bases and J by 8 bases, with 21 bases left in between. CDR1 and CDR2 from the germline V gene are SEHNR and FQNEAQ (reference sequence). For the CDR3, the DNA is TGTGCCAGCAGCACCGCCCCGGGGGGCCTCGGCGGCTACACCTTC. Its protein product is CASSTAPGGLGGYTF. Based on the CDR3 plus reference TRBV7-9 and TRBJ1-2, the full variable domain is DTGVSQNPRHKITKRGQNVTFRCDPISEHNRLYWYRQTLGQGPEFLTYFQNEAQLEKSRLLSDRFSAERPKGSFSTLEIQRTEQGDSAMYLCASSTAPGGLGGYTFGSGTRLTVV.

The V gene is TRBV18, the J gene TRBJ2-2; the D call may be TRBD1 or TRBD2 (5 bases each). The CDR3 length is 16 residues. With 2 bases removed from V and 4 bases from J, the gap between germline ends came to 14 bases. Germline V lookup: CDR1 KGHSH, CDR2 LQKENI. In nucleotides, the CDR3 is TGTGCCAGCTCACCATCTGCTGACGGGGCCACCGGGGAGCTGTTTTTT. Residues: CASSPSADGATGELFF.

The chain is built from TRBV25-1 and TRBJ1-2; the match to TRBD1 covers 9 bases. Germline CDR1 and CDR2: MGHDK and SYGVNS. This CDR3 has 16 amino acids. V gave up 10 bases and J gave up 7 bases; unmatched junction bases: 19. CDR3 loop: CATRTGASILGSGYTF. DNA for the CDR3: TGTGCCACCCGGACAGGGGCGTCGATCCTAGGGTCTGGCTACACCTTC.

The rearrangement links TRBV18 to TRBJ2-5; 11 bases line up with TRBD2. CDR3 length: 16 residues. Germline CDR1 is KGHSH and CDR2 is LQKENI. J gave up 5 bases and V 3 bases, and 8 bases lay outside the gene matches. The CDR3 reads CASSPPGTSGGETQYF. The CDR3 bases are TGTGCCAGCTCACCCCCTGGAACTAGCGGGGGCGAGACCCAGTACTTC.

The J gene is TRBJ2-7, the V gene TRBV5-1; a weak D match, TRBD2 (7 bases). V lost 0 bases, J lost 6 bases, and 19 bases lay in between. The CDR3 consists of 16 residues. Germline lookup yields CDR1 SGHRS and CDR2 YFSETQ. CDR3 nucleotides: TGCGCCAGCAGCTTGGAGGGGGGGAGCGTGCTTCGCGAGCAGTACTTC. Protein product: CASSLEGGSVLREQYF.

This rearrangement joins TRBV27 to TRBJ1-2; TRBD1 aligns across 7 bases. This CDR3 has 15 amino acids. V was clipped by 3 bases and J by 4 bases; unmatched bases: 8. CDR1 MNHEY and CDR2 SMNVEV come from the germline V gene (reference sequence). DNA of the CDR3: TGTGCCAGCAGTTTTGACAGGGAAAACCTCTATGGCTACACCTTC. Encoded protein: CASSFDRENLYGYTF.

This clone was detected only a few times. The chain has TRBV19 and TRBJ1-1; D is unresolved. Germline values: CDR1 LNHDA, CDR2 SQIVND (reference sequence). The CDR3 covers 12 residues. Trimming took off 5 bases at V and 1 base at J, with 5 bases between the two ends. The CDR3 protein is CASSPSNTEAFF. CDR3 nucleotide sequence: TGTGCCAGTAGTCCCTCGAACACTGAAGCTTTCTTT.

The chain combines TRBV7-9 with TRBJ2-1, with 8 bases that match TRBD2. Per the germline V gene, CDR1 is SEHNR and CDR2 is FQNEAQ (reference sequence). The CDR3 length is 14 residues. J gave up 7 bases and V 6 bases, and 8 bases lay outside the gene matches. Here the CDR3 reads CASRPLAGGNEQFF. The CDR3 DNA follows: TGTGCCAGCAGACCTTTGGCGGGGGGTAATGAGCAGTTCTTC.

The chain recombines TRBV20-1 with TRBJ1-2; the D is unclear. CDR1 and CDR2 (germline): DFQATT, SNEGSKA (reference sequence). CDR3 length: 16 residues. The germline V and J ends were trimmed by 3 bases and 4 bases, with 21 bases remaining between them. The CDR3 DNA sequence: TGCAGTGCTAGTTCGGGCCTTATTGGATACAGCTATGGCTACACCTTC. Its translation is CSASSGLIGYSYGYTF.

V usage is TRBV5-4 and J usage is TRBJ2-2; TRBD2 matches 8 bases. The V segment lost 3 bases and the J segment 5 bases; nucleotides outside the gene matches: 15. CDR3 length: 18 amino acids. CDR1 is SGHNT and CDR2 is YYREEE in the germline V gene (reference sequence). DNA of the CDR3: TGTGCCAGCAGCTCAGCCTCTCGGGGGGGCGCGGGGACCGGGGAGCTGTTTTTT. It codes for CASSSASRGGAGTGELFF.

The rearrangement uses TRBV12-3 or TRBV12-4 and TRBJ2-7; D is undetermined. The length of the CDR3 is 13 residues. Trimming took 2 bases from V and 0 from J, leaving 5 bases between them. CDR3 sequence reads: CASSLRSSYEQYF. CDR3 coding DNA: TGTGCCAGCAGTTTACGGAGCTCCTACGAGCAGTACTTC.

V gene TRBV6-5 combines with J gene TRBJ1-4; tentative D call: TRBD1 (5 bases). The CDR3 extends over 14 amino acids. Between the trimmed V and J ends, which lost 8 bases and 3 bases, there was a span of 13 bases. Germline CDR1 and CDR2: MNHEY and SVGAGI. The CDR3 DNA sequence: TGTGCCAGCGTGGCGGGGGTGGCTAATGAAAAACTGTTTTTT. Protein: CASVAGVANEKLFF.

The chain employs TRBV5-1 and TRBJ1-4; D is undetermined. CDR1 SGHRS and CDR2 YFSETQ come from the germline V gene. V dropped 3 bases and J dropped 0 bases, with 9 bases sitting between them. The CDR3 has 15 amino acids. Here the CDR3 DNA reads TGCGCCAGCAGCTCCGACGGAGCAACTAATGAAAAACTGTTTTTT. Amino acids: CASSSDGATNEKLFF.

The rearrangement uses TRBV15 and TRBJ1-5, with D maybe TRBD1 (6 bases). The CDR3 is 12 residues long. Trimming left V 8 bases short and J 4 bases short, with 9 bases between. In germline, CDR1 is LNHNV, CDR2 YYDKDF (reference sequence). The CDR3 spells CATRTDNQPQHF. DNA of the CDR3: TGTGCCACCCGGACAGATAATCAGCCCCAGCATTTT.

The chain links TRBV29-1 to TRBJ2-7; D could derive from TRBD1 or TRBD2 (5 bases each). V was shortened by 4 bases and J by 6 bases, with 16 bases between the two germline ends. The CDR3 is made up of 13 amino acids. Germline CDR1 is SQVTM and CDR2 is ANQGSEA. The CDR3 region is CSVGEVDGAEQYF. CDR3 coding DNA: TGCAGCGTTGGAGAGGTCGACGGGGCCGAGCAGTACTTC.

The J gene is TRBJ1-1, the V gene TRBV2; tentatively, D is TRBD1 (5 bases). The CDR3 extends over 13 amino acids. Per the germline V gene, CDR1 is SNHLY and CDR2 is FYNNEI. Trimming pared 6 bases from V and 0 bases from J, leaving 8 bases between. The DNA for the CDR3 is TGTGCCAGCAGGACAGCTTTGAACACTGAAGCTTTCTTT. It codes for CASRTALNTEAFF.

J is TRBJ2-3 and V is TRBV5-1; D may correspond to TRBD1 or TRBD2 (5 bases each). CDR3 length: 13 residues. CDR1 is SGHRS, CDR2 YFSETQ, per germline. The V end was cut by 5 bases, the J end by 6 bases, with 13 bases between. This chain's CDR3 is CASRPGWEDTQYF. CDR3 bases: TGCGCCAGCAGGCCAGGGTGGGAGGATACGCAGTATTTT.

The chain recombines TRBV24-1 with TRBJ2-1; D perhaps matches TRBD1 (6 bases). CDR3 length equals 16 residues. V lost 9 bases and J lost 0, with 17 bases in between. Germline assignment: CDR1 KGHDR and CDR2 SFDVKD. This CDR3 is CATAPGHLSSYNEQFF. CDR3 nucleotides: TGTGCCACCGCACCGGGACATTTGAGCTCCTACAATGAGCAGTTCTTC.

The gene calls are TRBV3-1 (or the pseudogene TRBV3-2) and TRBJ1-3; D ambiguous. The V end lost 4 bases, the J end lost 4 bases, and 5 bases lay between the germline ends. Germline CDR1 and CDR2: LGHDT and YNNKEL (reference sequence). The CDR3 has 12 amino acids. CDR3 coding DNA: TGTGCCAGCAGCCCCTCCGGAAACACCATATATTTT. Protein: CASSPSGNTIYF.

Notes on this clone: In this CDR3 the conserved last residue, phenylalanine or tryptophan, is missing, so a read error is likely. No DNA is shown, since the ends of the CDR3 on it are uncertain; the CDR3 is the one TCRdb lists. The V gene is TRBV6-1, the J gene TRBJ2-7; the table's D call, TRBD1, was not checked against the DNA. Germline loops: CDR1 MNHNS, CDR2 SASEGT. Ends included, the CDR3 has 13 residues. CDR3 amino acids: CASSEGTGTGGFS.

This clone was seen once. The chain carries TRBV5-6 and TRBJ2-2; D is unclear. V lost 3 bases to trimming and J lost 0 bases, with 3 bases between them. In germline, CDR1 is SGHDT, CDR2 YYEEEE. This CDR3 has 13 amino acids. DNA of the CDR3: TGTGCCAGCAGCTGGTCGAACACCGGGGAGCTGTTTTTT. This encodes CASSWSNTGELFF.

The V gene is TRBV12-3 or TRBV12-4, the J gene TRBJ2-2; D is unclear. V was pared by 6 bases and J by 2 bases, with 4 bases between. The CDR3 spans 12 residues. Here the CDR3 DNA reads TGTGCCAGCAGGCTTAACACCGGGGAGCTGTTTTTT. The encoded protein is CASRLNTGELFF.